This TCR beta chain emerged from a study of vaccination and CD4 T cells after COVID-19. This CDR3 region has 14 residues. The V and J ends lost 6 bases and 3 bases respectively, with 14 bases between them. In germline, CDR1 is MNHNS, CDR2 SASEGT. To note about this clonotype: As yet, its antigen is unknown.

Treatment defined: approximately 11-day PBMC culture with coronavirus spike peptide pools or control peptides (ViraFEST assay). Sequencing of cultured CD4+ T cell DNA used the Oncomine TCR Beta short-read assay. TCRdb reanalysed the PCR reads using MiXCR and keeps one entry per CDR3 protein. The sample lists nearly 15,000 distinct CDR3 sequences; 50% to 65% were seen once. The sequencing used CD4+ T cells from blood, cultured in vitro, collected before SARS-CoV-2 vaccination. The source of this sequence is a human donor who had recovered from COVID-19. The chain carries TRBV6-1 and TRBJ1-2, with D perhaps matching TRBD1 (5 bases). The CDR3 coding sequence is TGTGCCAGCAGGAGCCGCGTGGGACACTATGGCTACACCTTC. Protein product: CASRSRVGHYGYTF.